The 10 T cell receptor beta chains given below trace back to one sample, sequenced in a study of cytomegalovirus exposure and HLA in healthy donors. PCR involved 60 Vbeta and 13 Jbeta primers. Assay used: immunoSEQ multiplex PCR; TCRdb lists only in-frame clones, some missing. In the table there are 130,000 to 150,000 clones, roughly a tenth of which are singletons. Sequencing was carried out using PBMCs. Receptors originate from a male donor in good health and CMV-seronegative.

This clone was observed a handful of times. The chain recombines TRBV18 with TRBJ1-2, with TRBD1 matching 9 bases. V gave up 2 bases and J gave up 4 bases; unmatched junction bases: 11. There are 17 residues in the CDR3. CDR1 and CDR2 from the germline V gene are KGHSH and LQKENI. CDR3 region: CASSPRDREKGGYGYTF. CDR3 nucleotides: TGTGCCAGCTCACCAAGGGACAGGGAAAAGGGAGGCTATGGCTACACCTTC.

This chain links TRBV9 with TRBJ2-7; a possible D gene is TRBD2 (6 bases). Germline lookup yields CDR1 SGDLS and CDR2 YYNGEE. This CDR3 has 14 amino acids. Trimming pared 5 bases from V and 6 bases from J, leaving 18 bases between. The CDR3 loop reads CASSGLPEAAEQYF. CDR3 DNA sequence: TGTGCCAGCAGTGGACTACCCGAGGCGGCCGAGCAGTACTTC.

This clone has a handful of counts. The gene calls are TRBV28 and TRBJ2-1, with 8 nucleotides matching TRBD1. The germline gives CDR1 MDHEN, CDR2 SYDVKM. This CDR3 is 16 amino acids long. V lost 4 bases, J lost 7 bases, and 12 bases stayed unmatched. The CDR3 sequence: CASSSHDRGTGNEQFF. In DNA, the CDR3 is TGTGCCAGCAGTTCTCATGACAGGGGCACGGGGAATGAGCAGTTCTTC.

The chain uses TRBV28 and TRBJ2-3; 12 nucleotides align to TRBD2. Germline-derived CDR1 and CDR2 are MDHEN and SYDVKM. V was clipped by 6 bases and J by 1 base; unmatched bases: 5. CDR3 length equals 16 residues. As DNA, the CDR3 is TGTGCCAGCAGGACGCTAGCGGGAGGGCGCACAGATACGCAGTATTTT. Amino acids: CASRTLAGGRTDTQYF.

In this sample, this clone turned up a few times. This chain uses TRBV7-9 with TRBJ1-4, with D possibly matching TRBD1 (6 bases). The CDR3 contains 14 residues. Germline V CDR1 and CDR2: SEHNR, FQNEAQ (reference sequence). V lost 3 bases and J 8 bases, leaving 13 bases between the germline ends. The CDR3 sequence: CASSLDSWQEKLFF. The CDR3 bases are TGTGCCAGCAGCTTGGACAGTTGGCAAGAAAAACTGTTTTTT.

The V gene is TRBV18, the J gene TRBJ2-7, with D perhaps matching TRBD1 (6 bases). The CDR3 is 15 amino acids. The V end lost 2 bases, the J end lost 3 bases, and 14 bases lay between the germline ends. Germline-derived CDR1 and CDR2 are KGHSH and LQKENI. The CDR3 loop reads CASSPVMGQSYEQYF. DNA of the CDR3: TGTGCCAGCTCACCAGTAATGGGACAAAGCTACGAGCAGTACTTC. Supplemented by reference TRBV18 and TRBJ2-7, the full variable domain reads NAGVMQNPRHLVRRRGQEARLRCSPMKGHSHVYWYRQLPEEGLKFMVYLQKENIIDESGMPKERFSAEFPKEGPSILRIQQVVRGDSAAYFCASSPVMGQSYEQYFGPGTRLTVT.

The sample holds a few counts of this clone. The rearrangement joins TRBV5-4 to TRBJ1-2, with 10 bases that match TRBD1. The length of the CDR3 is 14 residues. Germline CDR1 and CDR2: SGHNT and YYREEE (reference sequence). V dropped 4 bases and J dropped 7; count of bases not matched to a gene: 7. CDR3 amino acids: CASSLRDRGVGYTF. The CDR3 DNA reads TGTGCCAGCAGCCTCCGGGACAGGGGTGTTGGCTACACCTTC.

The sample holds a few counts of this clone. The V gene is TRBV4-1, the J gene TRBJ1-4; 12 bases line up with TRBD1. This CDR3 contains 20 residues. Looked up from germline, CDR1 is MGHRA and CDR2 is YSYEKL. Germline trimming cut 0 bases from V and 8 bases from J; bases unmatched to any gene: 16. CDR3: CASSQEGGAGTGGPREKLFF. DNA of the CDR3: TGCGCCAGCAGCCAAGAGGGGGGGGCCGGGACAGGGGGCCCTAGAGAAAAACTGTTTTTT.

The genes are TRBV20-1 and TRBJ2-7; D is possibly TRBD1 (6 bases). Germline CDR1 reads DFQATT; CDR2 reads SNEGSKA (reference sequence). The CDR3 is 11 residues long. V dropped 7 bases and J dropped 1 base, with 8 bases sitting between them. CDR3 nucleotides: TGCAGTGTTGGACAGTCCTACGAGCAGTACTTC. Protein: CSVGQSYEQYF.

This clone was found a few times. This chain uses TRBV4-2 with TRBJ2-1; tentative D call: TRBD2 (5 bases). Trimming left V 0 bases short and J 10 bases short, with 16 bases between. The germline gives CDR1 LGHNA, CDR2 YNFKEQ. The CDR3 is 15 residues long. The CDR3 loop is CASSQEWSGSNEQFF. CDR3 DNA sequence: TGTGCCAGCAGCCAAGAGTGGAGCGGATCAAACGAGCAGTTCTTC.